The 7 T cell receptor beta chains below were found in one sample sequenced in a study of blood T cell repertoires in COVID-19. TCRdb keeps only in-frame clones here, not all; method: immunoSEQ multiplex PCR. The sample includes about 210,000 clones, roughly four fifths seen only once; the top ten take roughly 2.7%. Input material: peripheral blood. All receptors come from a woman in her 40s with active or convalescent COVID-19.

The J gene is TRBJ1-5, the V gene TRBV7-9; TRBD1 matches at 7 bases. CDR3 length: 14 residues. V shed 3 bases, J shed 13 bases, and the junction held 12 bases outside the gene matches. Germline V lookup: CDR1 SEHNR, CDR2 FQNEAQ (reference sequence). Here the CDR3 reads CASSFDRVASPQHF. Written as DNA, the CDR3 is TGTGCCAGCAGCTTCGACAGGGTGGCGTCCCCTCAGCATTTT.

This clone was detected once. This rearrangement joins TRBV28 to TRBJ2-1; perhaps TRBD2 as D (6 bases). The CDR3 covers 15 residues. Trimming removed 7 bases at V and 4 bases at J, with 17 bases between. The V gene's germline CDR1 is MDHEN and CDR2 SYDVKM. The CDR3 reads CASTPLGGTYNEQFF. For the CDR3, the DNA is TGTGCCAGCACCCCACTGGGCGGGACGTACAATGAGCAGTTCTTC.

The chain employs TRBV9 and TRBJ2-1, with 9 nucleotides matching TRBD2. J gave up 8 bases and V 0 bases, and 9 bases lay outside the gene matches. CDR1 is SGDLS and CDR2 is YYNGEE in the germline V gene. The length of the CDR3 is 16 residues. The DNA for the CDR3 is TGTGCCAGCAGCGTAGCGGGTAGCGGGGGCTGGGATGAGCAGTTCTTC. This encodes CASSVAGSGGWDEQFF.

The chain recombines TRBV27 with TRBJ2-1; D perhaps matches TRBD1 (7 bases). Per germline, CDR1 MNHEY and CDR2 SMNVEV (reference sequence). V dropped 5 bases and J dropped 7 bases, with 18 bases sitting between them. The CDR3 consists of 15 residues. CDR3 sequence: CASSNGVQGRNEQFF. DNA of the CDR3: TGTGCCAGCAGTAACGGTGTACAGGGGAGGAATGAGCAGTTCTTC.

Here the CDR3 reads CASSPGTRRTEAFF. Written as DNA, the CDR3 is TGTGCCAGCAGCCCTGGGACAAGAAGGACTGAAGCTTTCTTT. The J gene is TRBJ1-1, the V gene TRBV7-9; perhaps TRBD1 as D (6 bases). Looked up from germline, CDR1 is SEHNR and CDR2 is FQNEAQ (reference sequence). The CDR3 runs 14 residues. Trimming removed 5 bases at V and 5 bases at J, with 15 bases between.

The rearrangement uses TRBV12-5 and TRBJ2-5, with TRBD2 matching 11 bases. Per germline, CDR1 LGHNT and CDR2 FRNRAP. The CDR3 extends over 15 amino acids. V was clipped by 5 bases and J by 1 base; unmatched bases: 3. The CDR3 DNA sequence: TGTGCTAGTGGTCCCGGACTAGCGGGCCAAGAGACCCAGTACTTC. It codes for CASGPGLAGQETQYF.

This chain links TRBV2 with TRBJ1-2; D may be TRBD1 (5 bases). CDR3 length: 14 residues. The germline V and J ends were trimmed by 6 bases and 4 bases, with 15 bases remaining between them. CDR1 is SNHLY, CDR2 FYNNEI, per germline. The CDR3 is CASSPGGGGYGYTF. As DNA, the CDR3 is TGTGCCAGCAGCCCTGGGGGGGGTGGCTATGGCTACACCTTC.